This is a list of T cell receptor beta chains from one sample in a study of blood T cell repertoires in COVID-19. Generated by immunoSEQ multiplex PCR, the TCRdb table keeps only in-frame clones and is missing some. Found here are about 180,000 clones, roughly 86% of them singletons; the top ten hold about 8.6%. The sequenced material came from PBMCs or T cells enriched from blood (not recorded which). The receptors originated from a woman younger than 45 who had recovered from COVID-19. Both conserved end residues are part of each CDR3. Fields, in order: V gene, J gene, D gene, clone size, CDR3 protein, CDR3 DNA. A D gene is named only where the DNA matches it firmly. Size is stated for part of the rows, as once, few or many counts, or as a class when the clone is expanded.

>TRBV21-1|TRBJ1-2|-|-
CASSKDPGTDGYTF
TGTGCCAGCAGCAAAGACCCGGGGACAGATGGCTACACCTTC
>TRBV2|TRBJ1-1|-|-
CASSDPGQSGAFF
TGTGCCAGCAGTGACCCTGGACAGTCCGGGGCTTTCTTT
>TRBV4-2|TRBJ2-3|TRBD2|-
CASSQDLIAGEDTQYF
TGTGCCAGCAGCCAAGATCTTATAGCGGGAGAAGATACGCAGTATTTT
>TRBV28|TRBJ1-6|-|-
CASSYRRSSYNSPLHF
TGTGCCAGCAGTTACCGACGGAGCTCCTATAATTCACCCCTCCACTTT
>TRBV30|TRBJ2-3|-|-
CAWTETTDTQYF
TGTGCCTGGACGGAGACCACAGATACGCAGTATTTT
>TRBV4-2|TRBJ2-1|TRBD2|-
CASSQLRSSGILSYNEQFF
TGTGCCAGCAGCCAATTAAGGTCTAGCGGGATTCTCTCCTACAATGAGCAGTTCTTC
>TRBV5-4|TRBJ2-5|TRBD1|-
CASSSGAQGAKTQYF
TGTGCCAGCAGTTCCGGAGCACAGGGGGCGAAGACCCAGTACTTC
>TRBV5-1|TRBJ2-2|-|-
CASRLSLITGELFF
TGCGCCAGCAGGCTATCCCTTATCACCGGGGAGCTGTTTTTT
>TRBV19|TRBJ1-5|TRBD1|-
CASSTHGTELVQPQHF
TGTGCCAGTAGTACCCACGGGACAGAATTAGTTCAGCCCCAGCATTTT
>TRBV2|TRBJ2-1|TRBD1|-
CASSEGDRAYNEQFF
TGTGCCAGCAGTGAAGGGGACAGAGCCTACAATGAGCAGTTCTTC
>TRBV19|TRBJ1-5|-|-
CASRQGNQPQHF
TGTGCCAGTAGACAGGGCAATCAGCCCCAGCATTTT
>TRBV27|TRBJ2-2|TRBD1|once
CASSLASGSRGRIHAGELFF
TGTGCCAGCAGTTTAGCCTCAGGCAGCAGGGGGCGAATCCACGCCGGGGAGCTGTTTTTT
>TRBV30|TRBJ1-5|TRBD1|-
CAWGQGSGQPQHF
TGTGCCTGGGGACAGGGGTCAGGACAGCCCCAGCATTTT
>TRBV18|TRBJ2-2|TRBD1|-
CASSPDREAGELFF
TGTGCCAGCTCACCGGACAGGGAGGCCGGGGAGCTGTTTTTT
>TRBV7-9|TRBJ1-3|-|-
CASSLEGPGNTIYF
TGTGCCAGCAGCTTAGAGGGGCCGGGAAACACCATATATTTT
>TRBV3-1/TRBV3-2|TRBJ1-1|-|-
CASSQGGTEAFF
TGTGCCAGCAGCCAGGGAGGAACTGAAGCTTTCTTT
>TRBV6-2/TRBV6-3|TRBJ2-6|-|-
CASSPTGGGFSGANVLTF
TGTGCCAGCAGTCCCACCGGGGGTGGCTTCTCTGGGGCCAACGTCCTGACTTTC
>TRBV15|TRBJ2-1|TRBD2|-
CATSRDLQAGGPNNEQFF
TGTGCCACCAGCAGAGACCTACAAGCGGGAGGGCCCAACAATGAGCAGTTCTTC
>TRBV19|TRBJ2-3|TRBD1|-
CASNPTGVSDTDTQYF
TGTGCCAGTAACCCAACAGGGGTTAGTGACACAGATACGCAGTATTTT
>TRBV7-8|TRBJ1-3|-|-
CASSETAGLKRLLGNTIYF
TGTGCCAGCAGCGAAACTGCGGGATTAAAAAGGCTCTTAGGAAACACCATATATTTT
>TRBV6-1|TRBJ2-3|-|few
CASSEKRRSRSPDTQYF
TGTGCCAGCAGTGAAAAAAGGCGGAGTAGATCCCCAGATACGCAGTATTTT
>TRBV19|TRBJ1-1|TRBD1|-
CASSGGDRGNTEAFF
TGTGCCAGTAGTGGGGGTGACAGGGGAAACACTGAAGCTTTCTTT
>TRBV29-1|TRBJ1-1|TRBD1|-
CSVWGTGATEAFF
TGCAGCGTCTGGGGGACAGGGGCCACTGAAGCTTTCTTT
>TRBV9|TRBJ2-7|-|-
CASSVVVSNPYEQYF
TGTGCCAGCAGCGTAGTTGTTTCTAACCCATACGAGCAGTACTTC
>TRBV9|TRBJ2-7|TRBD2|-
CASSSSGRPYEQYF
TGTGCCAGCAGCTCTAGCGGAAGGCCCTACGAGCAGTACTTC
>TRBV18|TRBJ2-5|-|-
CASSPKERGGETQYF
TGTGCCAGCTCACCCAAAGAAAGAGGCGGGGAGACCCAGTACTTC
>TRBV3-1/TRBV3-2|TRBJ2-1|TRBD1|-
CASSRGGRVNEQFF
TGTGCCAGCAGCCGAGGGGGCAGGGTCAATGAGCAGTTCTTC
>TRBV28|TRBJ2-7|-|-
CASSFYYLSRGAGGEQYF
TGTGCCAGCAGTTTTTATTATCTTTCTCGGGGGGCTGGTGGAGAGCAGTACTTC
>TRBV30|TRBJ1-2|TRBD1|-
CACSDREGYTF
TGTGCCTGTTCGGACAGGGAGGGCTACACCTTC
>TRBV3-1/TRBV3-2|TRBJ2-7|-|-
CASSLNRQNGEQYF
TGTGCCAGCAGCCTTAACAGACAAAACGGCGAGCAGTACTTC
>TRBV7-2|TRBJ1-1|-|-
CASNSGTEAFF
TGTGCCAGCAACTCAGGGACTGAAGCTTTCTTT
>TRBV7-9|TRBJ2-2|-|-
CASSLALGANTGELFF
TGTGCCAGCAGCCTGGCGTTAGGGGCGAACACCGGGGAGCTGTTTTTT
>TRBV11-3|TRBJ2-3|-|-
CASSLGAARTDTQYF
TGTGCCAGCAGCTTAGGCGCGGCAAGGACAGATACGCAGTATTTT
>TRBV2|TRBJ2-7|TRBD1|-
CASSEQGDRGLASYEQYF
TGTGCCAGCAGTGAACAAGGGGACAGGGGGCTCGCGTCCTACGAGCAGTACTTC
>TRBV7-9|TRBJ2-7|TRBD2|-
CASSATSDTWVQYF
TGTGCCAGCAGCGCGACTAGCGATACTTGGGTGCAGTACTTC
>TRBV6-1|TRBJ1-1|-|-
CASSEAVDTEAFF
TGTGCCAGCAGTGAAGCCGTCGACACTGAAGCTTTCTTT
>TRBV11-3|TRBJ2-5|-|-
CASSSGDTPKETQYF
TGTGCCAGCAGCTCCGGGGACACTCCAAAAGAGACCCAGTACTTC
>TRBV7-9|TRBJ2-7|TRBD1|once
CASSPGQRISYEQYF
TGTGCCAGCAGCCCGGGACAGAGGATCTCCTACGAGCAGTACTTC
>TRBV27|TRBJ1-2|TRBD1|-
CASSSTGGGYTF
TGTGCCAGCAGTTCAACAGGGGGCGGCTACACCTTC
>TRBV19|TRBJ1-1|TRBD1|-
CASKDLGQGNTEAFF
TGTGCCAGTAAGGATCTCGGACAGGGGAACACTGAAGCTTTCTTT
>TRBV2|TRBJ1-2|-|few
CASTLGHLNYGYTF
TGTGCCAGCACCCTGGGACACCTTAACTATGGCTACACCTTC
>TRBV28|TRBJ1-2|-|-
CASSFDGLGGLSYTF
TGTGCCAGCAGTTTCGATGGTTTAGGCGGACTTTCCTACACCTTC
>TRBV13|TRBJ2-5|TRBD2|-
CASSPAGPEETQYF
TGTGCCAGCAGCCCAGCGGGGCCCGAAGAGACCCAGTACTTC
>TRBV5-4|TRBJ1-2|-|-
CASHFGSGVHGYTF
TGTGCCTCCCACTTTGGATCGGGGGTGCATGGCTACACCTTC